These T cell receptor beta chains were read from a single sample in a study of cytomegalovirus exposure and HLA in healthy donors. Sequencing was performed with immunoSEQ multiplex PCR; in TCRdb, only in-frame clones are kept and a portion is missing. The table has some 150,000 clones, about 80% seen once. The sequenced sample consisted of PBMCs. These receptors were collected from a middle-aged woman in good health and CMV-seronegative. CDR3s leave out the opening cysteine and the closing phenylalanine or tryptophan.

v_gene,CDR3aa
TRBV30,AWRGRLYNEQF
TRBV7-9,ASLARQGARNEQY
TRBV6-5,ASSYGWGDEQY
TRBV7-3,AGSRAGEGETQY
TRBV2,ASSGNFPRGVSYEQY
TRBV7-8,ASSFLGLADTGELF
TRBV7-8,ASSLFRTDTQY
TRBV5-8,ASSLVGGGSSYNEQF
TRBV7-8,ASSLGGGSYNEQF
TRBV7-9,ASSLRGISYEQY
TRBV5-4,ASSDGLVQETQY
TRBV28,ASSLLGASTEAF
TRBV28,ASRPHGGGTEAF
TRBV28,ASSGAGAGGVGADTQY
TRBV28,ASSFPSPAKNIQY
TRBV4-1,ASSQIGFQLARTKYNEQF
TRBV28,ASSLNDRVYGYT
TRBV5-4,ASSSYGHMNTEAF
TRBV5-1,ASSVEPSGSETQY
TRBV27,ASSPSWDTRYNEQF
TRBV7-9,ASSLRRESSEQY
TRBV28,ASSQIAGGAYNEQF
TRBV7-2,ASSLMGGDSPLH
TRBV27,ASSPQRTGRGYT
TRBV11-2,ASSMDFQGNTEAF
TRBV6-5,ASSLGGSYEQY
TRBV9,ASSVVGGMNTEAF
TRBV28,ASSFRGVLIYGYT
TRBV11-3,ASSLDVGAKPYNEQF
TRBV27,ASSPPVAGGTTGELF
TRBV7-3,ASSFLGGLAADTQY
TRBV11-2,ASSDPRAGGTEAF
TRBV28,ASDGGGHSGNTIY
TRBV7-3,ASSRTSGKTDTQY
TRBV6-1,ARKDRAGNTIY
TRBV28,ASSLPRLGQGSRLSYEQY
TRBV28,ASSLPTGRWGTGELF
TRBV28,ASSFLDTQY
TRBV7-8,ASSFLMGAGYT
TRBV5-1,ASTEVAGANVLT
TRBV7-9,ASSPRAGGEAEAF
TRBV5-1,ASRPRELMNTEAF
TRBV19,ASSVDRVYEQY
TRBV18,ASSPTGSDQPQH
TRBV28,ASSPDRYTEAF
TRBV5-1,ASSLVTTGGTEAF
TRBV5-8,ASSLYQGGFDQPQH
TRBV27,ASSPFLSRSGNTIY
TRBV21-1,ASSFPGRSDTQY
TRBV28,ASSLFTGVRSGLNIQY
TRBV5-1,ASSLMTGDTGELF
TRBV27,ASRGGLAGSDYEQY
TRBV2,ASGGRFANTGELF
TRBV4-2,ASSQGYSGSGTYNEQF
TRBV7-9,ASSIHDRGGTEAF